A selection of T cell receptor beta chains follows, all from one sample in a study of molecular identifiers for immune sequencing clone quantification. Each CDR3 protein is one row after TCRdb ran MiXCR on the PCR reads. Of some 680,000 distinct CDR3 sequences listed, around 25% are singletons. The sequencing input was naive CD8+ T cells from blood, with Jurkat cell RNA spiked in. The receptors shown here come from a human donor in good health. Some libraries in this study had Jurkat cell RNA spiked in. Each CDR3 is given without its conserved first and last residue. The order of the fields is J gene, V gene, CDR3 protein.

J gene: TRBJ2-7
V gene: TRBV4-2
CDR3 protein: ASSHGLAPEQY

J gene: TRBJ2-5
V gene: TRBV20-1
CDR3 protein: SARRAYQETQY

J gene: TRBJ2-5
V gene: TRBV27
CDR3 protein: ASSPSQGGETRY

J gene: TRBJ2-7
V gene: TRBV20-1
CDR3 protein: SARTGAGYEQY

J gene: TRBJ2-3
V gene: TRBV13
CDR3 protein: ASSLGGQADTQY

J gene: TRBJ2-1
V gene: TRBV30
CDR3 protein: AWSFLAWNEQF

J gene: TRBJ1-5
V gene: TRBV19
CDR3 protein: ASSIHGLKGNQPQH

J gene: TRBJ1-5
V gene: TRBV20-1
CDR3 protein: SATGTGPYSNQPQH

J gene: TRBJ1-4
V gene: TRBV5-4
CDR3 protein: ASSYCRQGADEKLF

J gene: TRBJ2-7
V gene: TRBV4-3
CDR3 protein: ASSQGYGGLEQY

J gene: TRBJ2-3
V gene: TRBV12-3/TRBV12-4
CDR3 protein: ASSSELDSTDTQY

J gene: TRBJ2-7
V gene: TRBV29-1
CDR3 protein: RVGMTGGCQY

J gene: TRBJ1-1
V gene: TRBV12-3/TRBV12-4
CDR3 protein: ASSLFVRTEAF

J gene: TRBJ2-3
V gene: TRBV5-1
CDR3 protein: ASSLTGGAGNTDTQY

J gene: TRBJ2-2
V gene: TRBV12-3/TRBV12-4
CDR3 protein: ASSGEGTRGGELF

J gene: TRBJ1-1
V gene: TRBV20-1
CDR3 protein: SAEARSTEAF

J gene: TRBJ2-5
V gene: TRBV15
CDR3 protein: ATGGDQETQY

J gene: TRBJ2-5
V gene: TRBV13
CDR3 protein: ASSTSTGPQETQY

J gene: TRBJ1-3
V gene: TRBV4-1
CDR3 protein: ASSQVRTGSGNTIY

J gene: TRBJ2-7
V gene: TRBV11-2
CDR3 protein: ASRAGAGDYEQY

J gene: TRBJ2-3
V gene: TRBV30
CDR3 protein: AWSGDPRGTDTQY

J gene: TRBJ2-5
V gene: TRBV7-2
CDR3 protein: AGSLNAPGAQY

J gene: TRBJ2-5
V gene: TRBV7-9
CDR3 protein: ASSSRTGPSETQY

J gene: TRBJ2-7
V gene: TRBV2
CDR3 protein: ASSEFSAGSSYEQY

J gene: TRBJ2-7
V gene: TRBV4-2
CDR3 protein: ASSQVEAGRSAGAYEQY

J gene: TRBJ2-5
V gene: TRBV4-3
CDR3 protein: ASSQDRTSGSLETQY

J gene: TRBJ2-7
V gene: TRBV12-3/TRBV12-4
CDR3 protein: ASSLGTAQGEQY

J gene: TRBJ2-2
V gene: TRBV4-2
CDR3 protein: ASSRDAGELF

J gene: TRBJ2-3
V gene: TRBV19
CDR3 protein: ASRILAGGADTQY

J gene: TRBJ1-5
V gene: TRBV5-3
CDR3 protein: AGSYGQGAQPQH

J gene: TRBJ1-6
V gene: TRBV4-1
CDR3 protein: ASTPITGAGNSPLH

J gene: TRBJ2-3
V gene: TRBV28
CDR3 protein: ASRAGADTQY

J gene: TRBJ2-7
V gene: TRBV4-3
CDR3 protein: ASSPGLAGPYEQY

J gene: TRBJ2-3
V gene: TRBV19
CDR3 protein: ASEREWGTDTQY

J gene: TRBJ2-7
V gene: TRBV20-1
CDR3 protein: SARDQFLHGVGLYEQY

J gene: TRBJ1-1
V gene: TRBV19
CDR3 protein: ASSISSGQYMNTEAF

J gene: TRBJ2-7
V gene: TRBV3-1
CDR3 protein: ASSGQYSYEQY

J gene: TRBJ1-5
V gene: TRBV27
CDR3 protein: ASSTRGADQPQH

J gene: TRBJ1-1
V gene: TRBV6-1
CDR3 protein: ASRQAGTAYTEAF

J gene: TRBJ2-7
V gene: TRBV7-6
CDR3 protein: ASSLGLANEQY

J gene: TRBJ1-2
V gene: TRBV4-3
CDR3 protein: ASSQYWGTYGYT

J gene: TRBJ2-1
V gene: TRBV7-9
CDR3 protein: ASSRTDYNEQF

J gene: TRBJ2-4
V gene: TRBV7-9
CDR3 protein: ASSLVGGGPLLIQY

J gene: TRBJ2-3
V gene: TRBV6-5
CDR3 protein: ASSSPGRADTQY

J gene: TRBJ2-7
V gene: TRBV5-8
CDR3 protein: ASSFVDDYEQY